These 12 T cell receptor beta chains originate from one sample sequenced in a study of T-cell memory formation after mild COVID-19. TCRdb fed the 5' RACE reads into MiXCR, producing one record per CDR3 protein. The sample shows 170,000 or so distinct CDR3 sequences, roughly 28% of them seen only once. Sequenced material: PBMCs or a T cell subset sorted from them (not recorded which). These receptors were obtained from an adult woman who had mild COVID-19 (a few samples of this study predate the infection). Cell type and time point are not known.

The CDR3 loop is CASSSVWGSGETQYF. DNA for the CDR3: TGTGCCAGCAGTAGTGTTTGGGGGAGTGGGGAGACCCAGTACTTC. V usage is TRBV6-1 and J usage is TRBJ2-5, with D perhaps TRBD1 or TRBD2 (5 bases each). CDR3 size: 15 residues. Germline-derived CDR1 and CDR2 are MNHNS and SASEGT. Between the trimmed V and J ends, which lost 5 bases and 5 bases, there was a span of 18 bases.

This clonotype was seen a handful of times. Here the CDR3 reads CASSQGDGAYEQYF. In DNA, the CDR3 is TGCGCCAGCAGCCAAGGGGACGGTGCCTACGAGCAGTACTTC. The chain uses TRBV4-3 and TRBJ2-7; D is tentatively TRBD1 or TRBD2 (5 bases each). Germline-derived CDR1 and CDR2 are LGHNA and YSLEER. Trimming removed 1 base at V and 2 bases at J, with 9 bases between. This CDR3 spans 14 amino acids.

This clonotype has only one observation. The chain uses TRBV5-1 and TRBJ1-1; D unclear. Germline values: CDR1 SGHRS, CDR2 YFSETQ. This CDR3 is 11 amino acids long. V was clipped by 5 bases and J by 2 bases, with 4 bases between them. CDR3 DNA: TGCGCCAGCAGTATAAACACTGAAGCTTTCTTT. This encodes CASSINTEAFF.

This clonotype was found a few times. The J gene is TRBJ2-7, the V gene TRBV20-1, with 8 bases lining up with TRBD2. The CDR3 is 13 residues long. CDR1 DFQATT and CDR2 SNEGSKA come from the germline V gene (reference sequence). Unmatched junction bases numbered 5, after V lost 7 bases and J lost 0 bases. CDR3 DNA: TGCAGTGAGAAGCGGGGGAGCTCCTACGAGCAGTACTTC. This sequence encodes CSEKRGSSYEQYF.

This clonotype came up a few times. The V and J genes are TRBV6-6 and TRBJ2-2; D perhaps matches TRBD1 (5 bases). Germline CDR1 MNHNY, CDR2 SVGAGI (reference sequence). The V and J ends lost 2 bases and 10 bases respectively, with 8 bases between them. The CDR3 consists of 12 residues. The CDR3 protein is CASSYGAPELFF. CDR3 in DNA: TGTGCCAGCAGTTACGGGGCCCCGGAGCTGTTTTTT.

The chain links TRBV25-1 to TRBJ2-1; TRBD1 aligns across 7 bases. The CDR3 is 13 amino acids. V was clipped by 4 bases and J by 10 bases; unmatched bases: 7. Germline loops: CDR1 MGHDK, CDR2 SYGVNS. The CDR3 protein is CASSARPQGEQFF. The DNA of the CDR3 is TGTGCCAGCAGTGCGAGACCACAGGGGGAGCAGTTCTTC.

The gene calls are TRBV6-2 or TRBV6-3 and TRBJ1-1; 11 nucleotides align to TRBD1. With V trimmed by 5 bases and J by 4 bases, 6 bases remained unmatched. CDR1 and CDR2 (germline): MNHEY, SVGEGT. The length of the CDR3 is 15 residues. DNA of the CDR3: TGTGCCAGCAGTCGACCCGGGACAGGGGGCACTGAAGCTTTCTTT. Residues: CASSRPGTGGTEAFF.

The CDR3 bases are TGTGCCAGCAGCATACGGACAGGGGGCTTGTCACCCCTCCACTTT. This gives the protein CASSIRTGGLSPLHF. The chain recombines TRBV7-2 with TRBJ1-6; 11 nucleotides line up with TRBD1. Germline-derived CDR1 and CDR2 are SGHTA and FQGNSA. After removal of 5 bases from V and 10 bases from J, the junction contained 7 bases not matched to a gene. This CDR3 has 15 residues.

This rearrangement joins TRBV3-1 to TRBJ2-3, with D unclear. Trimming removed 0 bases at V and 7 bases at J, with 14 bases between. The CDR3 length is 15 residues. CDR1 is LGHDT and CDR2 is YNNKEL in the germline V gene (reference sequence). The CDR3 here is CASSQEGTFGNTQYF. The CDR3 DNA reads as TGTGCCAGCAGCCAAGAAGGAACCTTTGGAAATACGCAGTATTTT.

This sequence joins TRBV7-9 and TRBJ1-5, with D unclear. Germline V gene data show CDR1 as SEHNR and CDR2 as FQNEAQ (reference sequence). The CDR3 totals 11 residues. The V and J ends lost 8 bases and 5 bases respectively, with 7 bases between them. CDR3 in amino acids: CASGHDQPQHF. The DNA for the CDR3 is TGTGCCAGCGGTCACGATCAGCCCCAGCATTTT. The full variable domain, rest sourced from reference TRBV7-9 and TRBJ1-5, is DTGVSQNPRHKITKRGQNVTFRCDPISEHNRLYWYRQTLGQGPEFLTYFQNEAQLEKSRLLSDRFSAERPKGSFSTLEIQRTEQGDSAMYLCASGHDQPQHFGDGTRLSIL.

This clonotype was counted between two and nine times. The chain has TRBV12-3 or TRBV12-4 and TRBJ2-3, with 12 bases lining up with TRBD2. This CDR3 has 17 amino acids. V lost 3 bases, J lost 0 bases, and 4 bases stayed unmatched. The CDR3 is CASSFGTSGFSTDTQYF. CDR3 nucleotide sequence: TGTGCCAGCAGTTTTGGGACTAGCGGGTTTAGCACAGATACGCAGTATTTT.

Only one count was recorded for this clonotype. V usage is TRBV20-1 and J usage is TRBJ1-1; possibly TRBD1 for D (5 bases). There are 11 residues in the CDR3. Germline assignment: CDR1 DFQATT and CDR2 SNEGSKA (reference sequence). V was pared by 4 bases and J by 10 bases, with 13 bases between. The CDR3 sequence is CSAIWGGLAFF. The CDR3 coding sequence is TGCAGTGCTATCTGGGGCGGACTAGCTTTCTTT.